The 21 T cell receptor beta chains reported below all come from one sample, sequenced in a study of OX40 agonist ivuxolimab in advanced cancers. Assay used: immunoSEQ multiplex PCR; TCRdb lists only in-frame clones, some missing. The sample yields roughly 80,000 clones, more than 75% seen once. The specimen comprised CD4+ or CD8+ T cells sorted from blood, sampled in a trial of the OX40 agonist ivuxolimab. Receptors were obtained from an adult with an advanced solid tumor such as melanoma, head and neck, liver or kidney cancer.

CDR3 in amino acids: CASSLTGNSYNEQFF. The CDR3 nucleotides read TGTGCCAGCAGCTTGACAGGCAACTCCTACAATGAGCAGTTCTTC. The chain has TRBV7-3 and TRBJ2-1, with D tentatively TRBD1 (6 bases). CDR3 length: 15 amino acids. CDR1 and CDR2 (germline): SGHTA, FQGTGA. The V end lost 3 bases, the J end lost 0 bases, and 9 bases lay between the germline ends.

The chain joins TRBV27 to TRBJ1-1; TRBD1 agrees at 9 bases. V lost 3 bases, J lost 1 base, and 9 bases stayed unmatched. This CDR3 has 17 amino acids. Germline V gives CDR1 MNHEY, CDR2 SMNVEV (reference sequence). CDR3 residues: CASSFPPGTGSNTEAFF. In nucleotides, the CDR3 is TGTGCCAGCAGTTTCCCTCCCGGGACAGGGTCGAACACTGAAGCTTTCTTT.

The rearrangement links TRBV19 to TRBJ2-2, with 7 nucleotides matching TRBD1. J gave up 4 bases and V 7 bases, and 6 bases lay outside the gene matches. The length of the CDR3 is 14 residues. The germline V gene encodes CDR1 LNHDA and CDR2 SQIVND (reference sequence). The CDR3 protein is CASKEGASTGELFF. Written as DNA, the CDR3 is TGTGCCAGTAAAGAGGGGGCGAGCACCGGGGAGCTGTTTTTT.

This chain joins TRBV11-3 and TRBJ2-1; 11 bases fit TRBD2. This CDR3 has 14 residues. Trimming removed 5 bases from V and 7 bases from J; junction bases left unmatched: 4. The V gene's germline CDR1 is SGHNT and CDR2 YENEEA. The CDR3 DNA sequence: TGTGCCAGCAGCCTTAGCGGGGGGGCTAATGAGCAGTTCTTC. Encoded protein: CASSLSGGANEQFF.

The chain is built from TRBV6-5 and TRBJ2-7; D is perhaps TRBD2 (5 bases). CDR1 and CDR2 from the germline V gene are MNHEY and SVGAGI. CDR3 length: 14 amino acids. Between the trimmed V and J ends, which lost 4 bases and 2 bases, there was a span of 12 bases. CDR3 loop: CASSSPGETYEQYF. CDR3 in DNA: TGTGCCAGCAGTTCCCCCGGGGAGACCTACGAGCAGTACTTC.

The rearrangement joins TRBV15 to TRBJ1-3, with D hard to call. The germline V and J ends were trimmed by 9 bases and 0 bases, with 12 bases remaining between them. This CDR3 is 14 amino acids long. Germline V gene data show CDR1 as LNHNV and CDR2 as YYDKDF (reference sequence). The CDR3 sequence: CATTDWTSGNTIYF. In DNA, the CDR3 is TGTGCCACGACCGACTGGACCTCTGGAAACACCATATATTTT.

The chain uses TRBV5-1 and TRBJ1-2, with 9 nucleotides matching TRBD1. CDR1 is SGHRS, CDR2 YFSETQ, per germline. V gave up 4 bases and J gave up 7 bases; unmatched junction bases: 8. This CDR3 contains 14 residues. CDR3 in DNA: TGCGCCAGCAGCGCCGGGACAGGGCTGGTTGGCTACACCTTC. Amino acid sequence: CASSAGTGLVGYTF.

This clone was counted between two and nine times. The chain recombines TRBV2 with TRBJ1-5; tentative D call: TRBD1 (6 bases). The CDR3 spans 15 residues. Germline CDR1 is SNHLY and CDR2 is FYNNEI. With 6 bases removed from V and 8 bases from J, the gap between germline ends came to 20 bases. In nucleotides, the CDR3 is TGTGCCAGCAGGTTTTTGGGGGGCCCTGGGGAGCCCCAGCATTTT. Protein sequence: CASRFLGGPGEPQHF.

The chain has TRBV29-1 and TRBJ1-4; D gene uncertain. V shed 6 bases and J shed 8 bases, with 7 bases lying between them. The CDR3 extends over 10 amino acids. CDR1 SQVTM and CDR2 ANQGSEA come from the germline V gene. The CDR3 coding sequence is TGCAGCGTCGGGGAGGAAAAACTGTTTTTT. This encodes CSVGEEKLFF.

The chain links TRBV6-1 to TRBJ1-5; no definite D call. Trimming cost V 3 bases and J 10 bases, with 16 bases left between them. The germline V gene has CDR1 MNHNS and CDR2 SASEGT. The CDR3 has 14 amino acids. CDR3 in DNA: TGTGCCAGCAGTGAGCGACGGAGACCCCAACCCCAGCATTTT. Protein: CASSERRRPQPQHF.

The rearrangement uses TRBV7-2 and TRBJ1-5, with TRBD1 matching 7 bases. There are 15 residues in the CDR3. Germline V lookup: CDR1 SGHTA, CDR2 FQGNSA. V lost 2 bases, J lost 0 bases, and 1 base stayed unmatched. The CDR3 is CASSLHRGSNQPQHF. In DNA, the CDR3 is TGTGCCAGCAGCTTACACAGGGGTAGCAATCAGCCCCAGCATTTT. The full variable domain, its missing parts supplied by reference TRBV7-2 and TRBJ1-5, is GAGVSQSPSNKVTEKGKDVELRCDPISGHTALYWYRQSLGQGLEFLIYFQGNSAPDKSGLPSDRFSAERTGGSVSTLTIQRTQQEDSAVYLCASSLHRGSNQPQHFGDGTRLSIL.

The chain couples TRBV7-2 to TRBJ1-4; TRBD1 matches at 7 bases. Germline lookup yields CDR1 SGHTA and CDR2 FQGNSA. The ends lost 5 bases at V and 5 bases at J; junction bases unmatched: 8. CDR3 length: 15 amino acids. CDR3 residues: CASSPMGQPNEKLFF. The CDR3 DNA reads as TGTGCCAGCAGCCCGATGGGACAGCCGAATGAAAAACTGTTTTTT.

The chain recombines TRBV28 with TRBJ1-5; D not certain. CDR3 size: 15 residues. V lost 2 bases, J lost 0 bases, and 8 bases lay in between. From germline, CDR1 is MDHEN and CDR2 SYDVKM. The CDR3 DNA follows: TGTGCCAGCAGTTTACTAGAGTATAGCAATCAGCCCCAGCATTTT. Its protein is CASSLLEYSNQPQHF.

The V and J genes are TRBV5-1 and TRBJ1-1; 8 nucleotides match TRBD1. Looked up from germline, CDR1 is SGHRS and CDR2 is YFSETQ. The CDR3 is 13 residues long. V trimming: 0 bases; J trimming: 5 bases; junction bases outside the gene matches: 0. CDR3 sequence reads: CASSLGTGTEAFF. The CDR3, as DNA: TGCGCCAGCAGCTTGGGGACAGGGACTGAAGCTTTCTTT.

The chain links TRBV29-1 to TRBJ2-7; D uncertain. Germline assignment: CDR1 SQVTM and CDR2 ANQGSEA. The CDR3 spans 14 residues. V lost 3 bases to trimming and J lost 1 base, with 13 bases between them. The CDR3: CSVDGRVGSYEQYF. The DNA for the CDR3 is TGCAGCGTTGACGGTCGGGTCGGGTCCTACGAGCAGTACTTC.

This clone was picked up one time. The V gene is TRBV7-2, the J gene TRBJ2-7; a possible D gene is TRBD2 (5 bases). Germline CDR1 is SGHTA and CDR2 is FQGNSA. Trimming pared 4 bases from V and 3 bases from J, leaving 16 bases between. This CDR3 is 15 amino acids long. This chain's CDR3 is CASSSGLPGIYEQYF. As DNA, the CDR3 is TGTGCCAGCAGCTCCGGACTTCCCGGGATCTACGAGCAGTACTTC.

This clone was picked up one time. The J gene is TRBJ1-1, the V gene TRBV19, with 7 bases identical to TRBD1. J lost 7 bases, V lost 5 bases, and 7 bases had no gene match. The CDR3 has 13 residues. Germline CDR1 LNHDA, CDR2 SQIVND (reference sequence). The CDR3 coding sequence is TGTGCCAGTAGTCTTCTGGACAGGCTTGAAGCTTTCTTT. Amino acid sequence: CASSLLDRLEAFF.

This clone came up a few times. The J gene is TRBJ1-1, the V gene TRBV19; D unresolved. The CDR3 contains 14 residues. CDR1 LNHDA and CDR2 SQIVND come from the germline V gene (reference sequence). V lost 6 bases, J lost 0 bases, and 11 bases lay in between. The chain's CDR3 is CASRIGFLNTEAFF. In nucleotides, the CDR3 is TGTGCCAGTAGGATCGGTTTTTTGAACACTGAAGCTTTCTTT. The full variable domain, with the rest looked up from reference TRBV19 and TRBJ1-1, is DGGITQSPKYLFRKEGQNVTLSCEQNLNHDAMYWYRQDPGQGLRLIYYSQIVNDFQKGDIAEGYSVSREKKESFPLTVTSAQKNPTAFYLCASRIGFLNTEAFFGQGTRLTVV.

This chain connects TRBV30 to TRBJ2-7, with 8 bases matching TRBD2. The V gene end was trimmed by 5 bases and the J gene end by 3 bases; junction bases not matched to a gene: 6. The CDR3 extends over 13 amino acids. CDR1 GTSNPN and CDR2 SVGIG come from the germline V gene (reference sequence). CDR3 sequence: CAWCTGTSYEQYF. CDR3 DNA: TGTGCCTGGTGCACCGGGACTAGCTACGAGCAGTACTTC.

The chain joins TRBV6-5 to TRBJ2-7; 8 bases map to TRBD1. The CDR3 extends over 13 amino acids. V dropped 3 bases and J dropped 6; count of bases not matched to a gene: 4. Germline loops: CDR1 MNHEY, CDR2 SVGAGI. CDR3 DNA sequence: TGTGCCAGCAGTTATTGGCAGGGGGCCGAGCAGTACTTC. This translates into CASSYWQGAEQYF.

The chain uses TRBV28 and TRBJ1-6, with D uncertain. Trimming shortened V by 7 bases and J by 5 bases, and 9 bases separated the two germline ends. CDR1 is MDHEN and CDR2 is SYDVKM in the germline V gene. The CDR3 sequence is 13 residues long. CDR3 DNA sequence: TGTGCCAGCACTGTCGGGGATAATTCACCCCTCCACTTT. It is translated as CASTVGDNSPLHF.